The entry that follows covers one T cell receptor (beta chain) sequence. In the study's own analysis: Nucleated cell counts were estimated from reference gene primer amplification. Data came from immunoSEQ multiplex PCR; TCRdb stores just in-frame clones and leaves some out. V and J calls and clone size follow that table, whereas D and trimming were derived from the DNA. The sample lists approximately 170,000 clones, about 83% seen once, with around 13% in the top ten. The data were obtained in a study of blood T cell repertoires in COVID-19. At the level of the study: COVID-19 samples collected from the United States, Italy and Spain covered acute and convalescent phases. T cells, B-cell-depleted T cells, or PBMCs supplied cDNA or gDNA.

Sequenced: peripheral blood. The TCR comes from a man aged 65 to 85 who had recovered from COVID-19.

The CDR3 reads CASSLGGLDTQYF. The CDR3 DNA follows: TGTGCCAGCAGCTTAGGGGGCTTAGATACGCAGTATTTT. The rearrangement links TRBV7-6 to TRBJ2-3; weak D call: TRBD1 (5 bases). The CDR3 loop spans 13 amino acids. CDR1 and CDR2 from the germline V gene are SGHVS and FNYEAQ. With 1 base removed from V and 5 bases from J, the gap between germline ends came to 7 bases.